This T cell receptor (beta chain) was sequenced for a study of early stage breast cancer tumors. Study-level points and caveats: Enriched TCRB sequences shared across patients were mostly commonly generated sequences. Compared with adjacent normal breast, tumors showed about 2.4-fold denser, more clonal T cells.

With 4 bases removed from V and 7 bases from J, the gap between germline ends came to 23 bases. The CDR3 has 16 amino acids. CDR1 is SGDLS, CDR2 YYNGEE, per germline. Each sample had two DNA replicates, about 0.5 ug blood or 1.5 ug tissue. Some clones are missing from TCRdb's copy, which holds only in-frame ones; the method was immunoSEQ multiplex PCR. The sample records 9,000 to 10,000 clones, approximately 68% being singletons. There are a few counts of this clone. What it binds is not known. The sequence derives from a person aged 50-59 years with breast cancer. The genes are TRBV9 and TRBJ1-2; D might be TRBD1 (5 bases). The sequenced sample consisted of breast tumor tissue. CDR3 in amino acids: CASSLPRGGGRSGYTF. The CDR3 DNA reads as TGTGCCAGCAGCTTGCCCCGGGGGGGAGGGCGAAGTGGCTACACCTTC.